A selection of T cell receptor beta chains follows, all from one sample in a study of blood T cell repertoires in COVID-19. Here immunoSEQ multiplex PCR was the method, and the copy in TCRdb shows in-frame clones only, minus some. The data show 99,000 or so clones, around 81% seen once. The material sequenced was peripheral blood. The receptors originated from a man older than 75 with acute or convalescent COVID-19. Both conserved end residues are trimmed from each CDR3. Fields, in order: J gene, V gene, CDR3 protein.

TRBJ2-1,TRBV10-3,AISAPLRREQF
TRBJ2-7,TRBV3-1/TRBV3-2,ASSQGGTGQGGEQY
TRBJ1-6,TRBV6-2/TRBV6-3,ASSLTDRNSYNSPLH
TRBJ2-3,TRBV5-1,ASSIGDFTDTQY
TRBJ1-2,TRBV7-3,VSGGLTNYGYT
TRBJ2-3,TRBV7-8,ASSLGLAGNSPLTDTQY
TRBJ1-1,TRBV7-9,ASSLVRGPGTEAF
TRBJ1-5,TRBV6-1,ASSAGTGVGNQPQH
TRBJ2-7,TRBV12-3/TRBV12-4,ASKPGYEYEQY
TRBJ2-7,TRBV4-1,ASSLAGSTFEQY
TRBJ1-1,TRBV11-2,ASSPLATEAF
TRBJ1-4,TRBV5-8,ASSLTAQGASEKLF
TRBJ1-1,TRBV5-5,ASSFTGGGETEAF
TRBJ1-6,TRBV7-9,ASRSGNSPLH
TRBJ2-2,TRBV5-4,ASSLASPGTGELF
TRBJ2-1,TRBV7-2,ASSLRLAPAYNEQF
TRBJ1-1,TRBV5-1,ASSAETGIVAEAF
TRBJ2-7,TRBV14,ASRPRTSGMSEQY
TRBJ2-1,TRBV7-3,ASSLLGAGAYNEQF
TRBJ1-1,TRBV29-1,SVGEQLNTEAF
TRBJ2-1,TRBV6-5,ASSYSTGFEQF
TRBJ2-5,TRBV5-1,ASSLLGEETQY
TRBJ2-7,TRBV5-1,ASSRGTVPYEQY
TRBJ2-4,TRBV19,ASSIRGQNNIQY
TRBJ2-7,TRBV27,ASSGGLAGDEQY
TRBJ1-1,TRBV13,ASSSGTVSVNTEAF
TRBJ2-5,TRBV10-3,AITPGPGQAYQETQY
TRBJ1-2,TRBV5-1,ASSPGEGTYGYT
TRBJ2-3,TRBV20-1,SARLVDTQY
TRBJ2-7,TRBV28,ASSLGFGSYEQY
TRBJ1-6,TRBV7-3,ASSLNGQGFSPLH
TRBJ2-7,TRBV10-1,ASSETGLAGDEQY
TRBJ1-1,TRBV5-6,ASSLGPGGADTEAF
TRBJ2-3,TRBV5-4,ASSSRTASSTDTQY
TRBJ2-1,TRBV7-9,ASSPRPGTPTGLYNEQF
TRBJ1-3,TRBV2,ASRTGGDSGNTIY
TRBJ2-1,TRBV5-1,ASSLDWSSYNEQF
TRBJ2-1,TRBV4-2,ASSQGARASSYNEQF
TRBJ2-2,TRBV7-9,ASSLGLAAGELF
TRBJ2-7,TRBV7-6,ASSPLAGGPYEQY
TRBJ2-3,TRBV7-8,ASSLTANLAGPGNTQY
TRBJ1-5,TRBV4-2,ASSQPGTVYSNQPQH